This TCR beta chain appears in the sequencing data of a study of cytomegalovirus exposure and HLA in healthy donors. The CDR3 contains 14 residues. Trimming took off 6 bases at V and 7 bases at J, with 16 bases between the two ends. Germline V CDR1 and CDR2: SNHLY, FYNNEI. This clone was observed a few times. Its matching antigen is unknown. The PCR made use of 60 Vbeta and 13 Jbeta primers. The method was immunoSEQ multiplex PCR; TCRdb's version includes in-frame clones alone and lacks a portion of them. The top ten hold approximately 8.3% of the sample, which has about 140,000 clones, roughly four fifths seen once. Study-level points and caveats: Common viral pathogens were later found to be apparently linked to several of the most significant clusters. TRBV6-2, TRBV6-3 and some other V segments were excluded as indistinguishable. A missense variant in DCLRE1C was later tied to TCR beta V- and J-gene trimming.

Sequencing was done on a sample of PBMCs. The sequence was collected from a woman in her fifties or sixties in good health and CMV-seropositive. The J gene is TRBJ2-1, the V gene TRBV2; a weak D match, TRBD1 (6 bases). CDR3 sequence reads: CASRAITRGNEQFF. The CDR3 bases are TGTGCCAGCAGGGCCATTACTAGGGGGAATGAGCAGTTCTTC.